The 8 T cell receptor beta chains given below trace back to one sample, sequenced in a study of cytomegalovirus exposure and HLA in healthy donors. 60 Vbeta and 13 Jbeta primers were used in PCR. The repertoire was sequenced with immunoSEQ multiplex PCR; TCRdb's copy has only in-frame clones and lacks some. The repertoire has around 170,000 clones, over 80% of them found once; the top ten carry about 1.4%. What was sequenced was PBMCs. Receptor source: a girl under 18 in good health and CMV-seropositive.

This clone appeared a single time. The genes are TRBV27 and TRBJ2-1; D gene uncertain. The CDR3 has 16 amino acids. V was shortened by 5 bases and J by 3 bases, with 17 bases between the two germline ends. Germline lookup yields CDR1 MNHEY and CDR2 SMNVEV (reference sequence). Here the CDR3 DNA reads TGTGCCAGCAGTCTCTCCCTTAACATTGACTACAATGAGCAGTTCTTC. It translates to CASSLSLNIDYNEQFF.

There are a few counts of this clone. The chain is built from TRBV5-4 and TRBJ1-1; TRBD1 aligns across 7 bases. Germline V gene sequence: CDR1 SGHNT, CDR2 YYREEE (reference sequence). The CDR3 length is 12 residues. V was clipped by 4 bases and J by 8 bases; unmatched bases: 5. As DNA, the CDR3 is TGTGCCAGCAGCCTGGGACAGACCGAAGCTTTCTTT. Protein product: CASSLGQTEAFF.

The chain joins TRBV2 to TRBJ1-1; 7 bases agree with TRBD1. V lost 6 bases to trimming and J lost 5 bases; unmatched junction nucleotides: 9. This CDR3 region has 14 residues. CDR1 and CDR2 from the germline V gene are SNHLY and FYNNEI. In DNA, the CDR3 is TGTGCCAGCAGGAGACAGGGCGGGAGGACTGAAGCTTTCTTT. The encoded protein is CASRRQGGRTEAFF.

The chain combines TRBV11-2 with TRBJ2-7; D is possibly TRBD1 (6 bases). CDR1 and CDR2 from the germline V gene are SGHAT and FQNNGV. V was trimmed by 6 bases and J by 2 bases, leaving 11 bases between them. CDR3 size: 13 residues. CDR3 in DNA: TGTGCCAGCAGTAACAGGGAACCCTACGAGCAGTACTTC. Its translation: CASSNREPYEQYF.

CDR3 DNA sequence: TGCGCCAGCAGCCCGGGACAGGGGGCCCACGAGCAGTACTTC. Translation gives CASSPGQGAHEQYF. The gene calls are TRBV5-1 and TRBJ2-7, with 12 bases fitting TRBD1. CDR3 length: 14 amino acids. The germline V gene has CDR1 SGHRS and CDR2 YFSETQ. The V segment lost 4 bases and the J segment 5 bases; nucleotides outside the gene matches: 4.

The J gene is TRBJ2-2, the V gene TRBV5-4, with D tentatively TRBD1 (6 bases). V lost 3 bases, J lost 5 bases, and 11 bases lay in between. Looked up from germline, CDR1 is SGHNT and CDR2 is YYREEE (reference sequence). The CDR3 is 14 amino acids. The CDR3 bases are TGTGCCAGCAGCTCGGACAGAACTACCGGGGAGCTGTTTTTT. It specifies CASSSDRTTGELFF.

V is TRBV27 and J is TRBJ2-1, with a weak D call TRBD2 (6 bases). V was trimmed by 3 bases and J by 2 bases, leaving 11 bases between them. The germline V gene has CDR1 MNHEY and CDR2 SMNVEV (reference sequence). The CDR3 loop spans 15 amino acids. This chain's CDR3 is CASSFVAETYNEQFF. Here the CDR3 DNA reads TGTGCCAGCAGTTTTGTAGCGGAGACCTACAATGAGCAGTTCTTC.

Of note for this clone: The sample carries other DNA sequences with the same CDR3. The CDR3 protein is CASSQWTGGNQPQHF. CDR3 in DNA: TGCGCCAGCAGCCAATGGACGGGGGGCAATCAGCCCCAGCATTTT. This chain connects TRBV4-1 to TRBJ1-5; the D gene is possibly TRBD1 (5 bases). V was pared by 2 bases and J by 2 bases, with 10 bases between. Germline CDR1 and CDR2: MGHRA and YSYEKL. The CDR3 is 15 amino acids.